One sample yielded the 11 T cell receptor beta chains listed below, sequenced in a study of blood T cell repertoires in COVID-19. TCRdb's table, derived via immunoSEQ multiplex PCR, lists solely in-frame clones and lacks some. The data contain over 250,000 clones, just over 90% of them seen just once; the ten biggest clones take up approximately 2%. Specimen: peripheral blood. All receptors derive from a young woman with COVID-19, enrolled during active disease.

This clone occurred a few times. V and J are TRBV9 and TRBJ1-6, with 8 bases fitting TRBD1. Germline-derived CDR1 and CDR2 are SGDLS and YYNGEE. This CDR3 is 15 amino acids long. Unmatched junction bases numbered 3, after V lost 2 bases and J lost 5 bases. CDR3 sequence (DNA): TGTGCCAGCAGCGTGGACAGGGCGGATAATTCACCCCTCCACTTT. Its protein is CASSVDRADNSPLHF.

J is TRBJ2-1 and V is TRBV29-1, with 7 bases lining up with TRBD2. V was clipped by 0 bases and J by 1 base; unmatched bases: 6. CDR1 SQVTM and CDR2 ANQGSEA come from the germline V gene. The CDR3 is 16 amino acids. This chain's CDR3 is CSVEDPGRVSYNEQFF. Written as DNA, the CDR3 is TGCAGCGTTGAAGATCCAGGGAGGGTGTCCTACAATGAGCAGTTCTTC.

The V and J genes are TRBV2 and TRBJ1-2, with unresolved D. The CDR3 sequence is 11 residues long. The germline gives CDR1 SNHLY, CDR2 FYNNEI. V was clipped by 7 bases and J by 8 bases, with 11 bases between them. CDR3 sequence: CASNLREGYTF. CDR3 coding DNA: TGTGCCAGCAATCTTCGGGAGGGCTACACCTTC.

J is TRBJ2-4 and V is TRBV12-1; the D call TRBD2 from the table was never checked on the DNA. TRBV12-1 is designated a pseudogene. This CDR3 spans 22 amino acids. The CDR3 protein is CASSLGTLPGLAGPLAKNIQYF. The CDR3 bases are TGTGCCAGCAGCTTAGGGACTCTTCCGGGACTAGCGGGACCCCTAGCCAAAAACATTCAGTACTTC.

V and J are TRBV9 and TRBJ2-7; D is ambiguous. Germline-derived CDR1 and CDR2 are SGDLS and YYNGEE. CDR3 length: 13 amino acids. Between the trimmed V and J ends, which lost 0 bases and 4 bases, there was a span of 8 bases. CDR3 sequence: CASSVDSLYEQYF. The CDR3 coding sequence is TGTGCCAGCAGCGTAGACTCACTTTACGAGCAGTACTTC.

This clone occurred a few times. The chain uses TRBV28 and TRBJ1-2, with 10 bases aligning to TRBD1. Germline V CDR1 and CDR2: MDHEN, SYDVKM. J gave up 4 bases and V 3 bases, and 11 bases lay outside the gene matches. The CDR3 totals 17 residues. CDR3 amino acids: CASSFVSLRDRGYGYTF. CDR3 sequence (DNA): TGTGCCAGCAGTTTCGTAAGTCTCCGGGACAGGGGCTATGGCTACACCTTC.

A note on this clone: At the DNA level, this CDR3 is encoded by other sequences in the same sample as well. The rearrangement uses TRBV30 and TRBJ1-4; 8 bases match TRBD1. CDR3 size: 11 residues. J gave up 16 bases and V 2 bases, and 6 bases lay outside the gene matches. The germline V gene encodes CDR1 GTSNPN and CDR2 SVGIG (reference sequence). In nucleotides, the CDR3 is TGTGCCTGGAGTACCGGGACAGGAAGGTTTTTT. This sequence encodes CAWSTGTGRFF.

About this clone itself: Given a much more abundant clone one base away, this may be a read error. The chain has TRBV5-6 and TRBJ1-5; no reliable D call. Germline CDR1 and CDR2: SGHDT and YYEEEE. CDR3 length: 14 residues. Trimming shortened V by 2 bases and J by 1 base, and 7 bases separated the two germline ends. The CDR3 region has the DNA TGTGCCAGCAGCTTAGGAGGGAGCAATCAGCCCCAGCATTTT. Its translation is CASSLGGSNQPQHF.

This chain links TRBV28 with TRBJ1-1, with 7 bases matching TRBD1. The ends lost 5 bases at V and 8 bases at J; junction bases unmatched: 11. CDR3 length: 14 amino acids. Germline V CDR1 and CDR2: MDHEN, SYDVKM. The CDR3 here is CASSPYRDSAEAFF. The CDR3 DNA is TGTGCCAGCAGTCCTTACCGGGACAGCGCCGAAGCTTTCTTT.

The rearrangement joins TRBV18 to TRBJ2-7; 8 bases match TRBD2. CDR1 and CDR2 from the germline V gene are KGHSH and LQKENI. The V and J ends lost 3 bases and 3 bases, in that order; junction bases with no gene match: 4. This CDR3 is 14 amino acids long. As DNA, the CDR3 is TGTGCCAGCTCACCGGGGACTAGGGGCTACGAGCAGTACTTC. This translates into CASSPGTRGYEQYF.

This clone was seen a single time. The chain combines TRBV6-6 with TRBJ1-3; 7 nucleotides align to TRBD1. Trimming cost V 4 bases and J 1 base; bases outside gene matches: 1. In germline, CDR1 is MNHNY, CDR2 SVGAGI (reference sequence). This CDR3 contains 14 residues. CDR3 protein: CASSSTGSGNTIYF. The DNA of the CDR3 is TGTGCCAGCAGTTCGACAGGGTCTGGAAACACCATATATTTT.